These 7 T cell receptor beta chains were sequenced from one sample in a study of PD-1 blockade in classical Hodgkin lymphoma. Generated by immunoSEQ multiplex PCR, the TCRdb table keeps only in-frame clones and is missing some. In the table there are roughly 40,000 clones, around nine tenths of which are singletons. Each patient relapsed following autologous stem cell transplantation, and prior brentuximab vedotin exposure differed. Sequenced material: peripheral blood mononuclear cells (PBMCs), taken at baseline. Receptors were obtained from a human donor with classical Hodgkin lymphoma.

With respect to this clone: Other DNA sequences within the sample encode an identical CDR3. The chain joins TRBV9 to TRBJ2-3; D is possibly TRBD1 or TRBD2 (5 bases each). The V gene lost 0 bases and the J gene lost 2 bases, with 7 bases spanning the gap. Germline V lookup: CDR1 SGDLS, CDR2 YYNGEE. The CDR3 sequence is 14 residues long. The CDR3 protein is CASSVAGTTDTQYF. The CDR3 DNA reads TGTGCCAGCAGCGTAGCAGGGACCACAGATACGCAGTATTTT. The variable domain in full, completed from reference TRBV9 and TRBJ2-3, reads DSGVTQTPKHLITATGQRVTLRCSPRSGDLSVYWYQQSLDQGLQFLIQYYNGEERAKGNILERFSAQQFPDLHSELNLSSLELGDSALYFCASSVAGTTDTQYFGPGTRLTVL.

The V and J genes are TRBV5-1 and TRBJ2-1; maybe TRBD2 (6 bases). The V gene's germline CDR1 is SGHRS and CDR2 YFSETQ. V was clipped by 2 bases and J by 7 bases, with 13 bases between them. The CDR3 is made up of 14 amino acids. The CDR3: CASSFPQGGNEQFF. The CDR3 bases are TGCGCCAGCAGCTTCCCCCAGGGAGGAAATGAGCAGTTCTTC.

The chain is built from TRBV18 and TRBJ2-1; no definite D call. The CDR3 totals 12 residues. V was cut by 3 bases and J by 4 bases, with 4 bases left in between. Germline-derived CDR1 and CDR2 are KGHSH and LQKENI. Here the CDR3 DNA reads TGTGCCAGCTCACCGGGGTACAATGAGCAGTTCTTC. Its protein is CASSPGYNEQFF. Full variable domain (outside the CDR3, taken from reference TRBV18 and TRBJ2-1): NAGVMQNPRHLVRRRGQEARLRCSPMKGHSHVYWYRQLPEEGLKFMVYLQKENIIDESGMPKERFSAEFPKEGPSILRIQQVVRGDSAAYFCASSPGYNEQFFGPGTRLTVL.

V is TRBV7-3 and J is TRBJ2-3; D perhaps matches TRBD2 (5 bases). Germline CDR1 and CDR2: SGHTA and FQGTGA. CDR3 length: 12 amino acids. V gave up 4 bases and J gave up 8 bases, with 10 bases separating them. CDR3 DNA: TGTGCCAGCAGCTACCCGGGAAGTACGCAGTATTTT. This sequence encodes CASSYPGSTQYF. The entire variable domain, with the rest obtained from reference TRBV7-3 and TRBJ2-3, is as follows: GAGVSQTPSNKVTEKGKYVELRCDPISGHTALYWYRQSLGQGPEFLIYFQGTGAADDSGLPNDRFFAVRPEGSVSTLKIQRTERGDSAVYLCASSYPGSTQYFGPGTRLTVL.

This clone was counted a single time. J is TRBJ2-5 and V is TRBV7-9; 13 bases match TRBD2. Losses at the gene ends were 4 bases for V and 1 base for J; bases not matched to a gene: 3. There are 16 residues in the CDR3. The V gene's germline CDR1 is SEHNR and CDR2 FQNEAQ (reference sequence). The CDR3 is CASSWTSGSVQETQYF. CDR3 nucleotides: TGTGCCAGCAGCTGGACTAGCGGGAGCGTCCAAGAGACCCAGTACTTC.

CDR3 bases: TGCGCCAGCAGCTTGTCCGAGTACCCGGACAGGGTCCGGCGCGAGCAGTACTTC. Residues: CASSLSEYPDRVRREQYF. The chain links TRBV5-1 to TRBJ2-7; 8 bases map to TRBD1. This CDR3 is built from 18 residues. Germline V gene data show CDR1 as SGHRS and CDR2 as YFSETQ. J lost 6 bases, V lost 1 base, and 18 bases had no gene match.

The gene calls are TRBV11-2 and TRBJ2-1; no firm D call. V shed 5 bases and J shed 3 bases, with 14 bases lying between them. The germline V gene has CDR1 SGHAT and CDR2 FQNNGV. CDR3 length: 15 amino acids. The CDR3 region is CASSAPLADYNEQFF. CDR3 in DNA: TGTGCCAGCAGCGCACCGTTGGCGGACTACAATGAGCAGTTCTTC.